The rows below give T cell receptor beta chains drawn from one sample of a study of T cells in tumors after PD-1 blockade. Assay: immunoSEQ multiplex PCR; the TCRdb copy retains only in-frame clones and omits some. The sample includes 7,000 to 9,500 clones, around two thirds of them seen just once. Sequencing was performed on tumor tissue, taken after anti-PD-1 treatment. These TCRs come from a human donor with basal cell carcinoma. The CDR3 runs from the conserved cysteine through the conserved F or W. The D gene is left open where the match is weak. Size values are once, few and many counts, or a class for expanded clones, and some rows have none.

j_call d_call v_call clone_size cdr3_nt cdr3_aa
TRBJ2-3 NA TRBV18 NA TGTGCCAGCTCACCAGGAGGAGGCGGTGGGACAGATACGCAGTATTTT CASSPGGGGGTDTQYF
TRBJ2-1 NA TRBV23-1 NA TGCGCCAGCAGTCCGGGGGCACCCGGCTCCTACAATGAGCAGTTCTTC CASSPGAPGSYNEQFF
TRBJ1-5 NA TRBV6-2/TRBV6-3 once TGTGCCAGCAGTTACAAGGAAAATCAGCCCCAGCATTTT CASSYKENQPQHF
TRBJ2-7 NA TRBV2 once TGTGCCAGCATGGAGGATCTAGCCCCGCGTGCCGAGCAGTACTTC CASMEDLAPRAEQYF
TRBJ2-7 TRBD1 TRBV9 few TGTGCCAGCAGCGAGGGACAGGGAGCCTACGAGCAGTACTTC CASSEGQGAYEQYF
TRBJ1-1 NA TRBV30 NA TGTGCCTGGAGTCCTCGGGACGGTGAAGCTTTCTTT CAWSPRDGEAFF
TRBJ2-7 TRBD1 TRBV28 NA TGTGCCAGCACTATCGGGGGTTTAGGACAGGGGGCCGACGAGCAGTACTTC CASTIGGLGQGADEQYF
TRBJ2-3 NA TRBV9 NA TGTGCCAGCAGCCCAGCGGAACATAGCACAGATACGCAGTATTTT CASSPAEHSTDTQYF
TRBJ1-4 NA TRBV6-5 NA TGTGCCAGCAGGAGAGGGCCTAGGGAAAAACTGTTTTTT CASRRGPREKLFF
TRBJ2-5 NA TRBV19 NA TGTGCCAGTACAGGGTTGGGAGAGACCCAGTACTTC CASTGLGETQYF
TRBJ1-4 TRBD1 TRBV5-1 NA TGCGCCAGCAGGCGGACAGGGGGTGAAAAACTGTTTTTT CASRRTGGEKLFF
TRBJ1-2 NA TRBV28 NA TGTGCCAGCTTCACGGGGAACTATGGCTACACCTTC CASFTGNYGYTF
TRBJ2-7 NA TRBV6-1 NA TGTGCCAGCAGTGACCCTCGGCGCGAGCAGTACTTC CASSDPRREQYF
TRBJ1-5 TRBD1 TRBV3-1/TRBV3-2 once TGTGCCAGCAGCCAAGCGACAGGGGAGCTTCAGCCCCAGCATTTT CASSQATGELQPQHF
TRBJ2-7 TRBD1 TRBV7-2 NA TGTGCCAGCAGCTTAGACGACAGGGGGATGAACGAGCAGTACTTC CASSLDDRGMNEQYF
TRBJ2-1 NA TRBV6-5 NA TGTGCCAGCAGTAGACCGGGCTCCTTGGTCCATGAGCAGTTCTTC CASSRPGSLVHEQFF
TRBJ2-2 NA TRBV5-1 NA TGCGCCAGCAGCTTGAACCTTAACACCGGGGAGCTGTTTTTT CASSLNLNTGELFF
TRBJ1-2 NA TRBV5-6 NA TGTGCCAGCAGCTTGGGGAGGACCAAGCCGTATGGCTACACCTTC CASSLGRTKPYGYTF
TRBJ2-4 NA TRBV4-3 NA TGCGCCAGCAGCCAAGCCGCCCCGGGACCAAACATTCAGTACTTC CASSQAAPGPNIQYF
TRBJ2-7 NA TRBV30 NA TGTGCCTGGACGGCTCCCCGACGCACCTACGAGCAGTACTTC CAWTAPRRTYEQYF
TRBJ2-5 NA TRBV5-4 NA TGTGCCGGAGCTAGAGGGATGCAAGAGACCCAGTACTTC CAGARGMQETQYF
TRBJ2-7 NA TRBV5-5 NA TGTGCCAGCAGCCGCTACGAGCAGTACTTC CASSRYEQYF
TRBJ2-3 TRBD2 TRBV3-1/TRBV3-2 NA TGTGCCAGCAGCCTCAGGACTAGCGGGAGCAAGGGGGGTACGCAGTATTTT CASSLRTSGSKGGTQYF
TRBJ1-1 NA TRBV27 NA TGTGCCAGCAGTTTATTTAGGGCAACTGAAGCTTTCTTT CASSLFRATEAFF
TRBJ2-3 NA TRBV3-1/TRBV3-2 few TGTGCCAGCAGCCCAGAGCAGTTCCGTACGCAGTATTTT CASSPEQFRTQYF
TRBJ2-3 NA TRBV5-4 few TGTGCCAGCAGCTTGGGTAGGATAACTAGCACAGATACGCAGTATTTT CASSLGRITSTDTQYF
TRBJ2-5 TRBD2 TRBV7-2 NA TGTGCCAGCAGCCCCCGGCTAGCGGGAAGCGAGACCCAGTACTTC CASSPRLAGSETQYF
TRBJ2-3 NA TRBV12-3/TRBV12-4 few TGTGCCAGCAGTTTCAGCACAGATACGCAGTATTTT CASSFSTDTQYF
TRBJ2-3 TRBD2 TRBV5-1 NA TGCGCCAGCAGCAACTCCGGGACTAGCGGCACAGATACGCAGTATTTT CASSNSGTSGTDTQYF
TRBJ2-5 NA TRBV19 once TGTGCCAGTAGTTGGGGGACTTCTCAAGAGACCCAGTACTTC CASSWGTSQETQYF
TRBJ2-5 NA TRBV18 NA TGTGCCAGCTCACCCCCGGCACAGCGGGAGACCCAGTACTTC CASSPPAQRETQYF
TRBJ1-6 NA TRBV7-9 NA TGTGCCAGCAGCTTGACCGGGGGACCCCTCCACTTT CASSLTGGPLHF
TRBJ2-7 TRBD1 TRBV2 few TGTGCCAGCAGCACTCCCCGGGGACAGGGGGGCGAGCAGTACTTC CASSTPRGQGGEQYF
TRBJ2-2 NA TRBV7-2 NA TGTGCCAGCAGCACCCACGGGGTTACCGGGGAGCTGTTTTTT CASSTHGVTGELFF
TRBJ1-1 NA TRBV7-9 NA TGTGCCAGCAGCTCACTGAGTATGGGGGTCGACACTGAAGCTTTCTTT CASSSLSMGVDTEAFF
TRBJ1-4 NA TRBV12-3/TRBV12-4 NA TGTGCCAGCATGAGGAGGAATGAAAAACTGTTTTTT CASMRRNEKLFF
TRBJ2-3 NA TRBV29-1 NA TGCAGCGTTGGGGCGGATGATACGCAGTATTTT CSVGADDTQYF
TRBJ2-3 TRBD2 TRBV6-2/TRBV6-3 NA TGTGCCAGCAGCACTTCACTAGCGGCTAGCACAGATACGCAGTATTTT CASSTSLAASTDTQYF
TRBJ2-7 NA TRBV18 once TGTGCCAGCTCACCACTGGCCGTAAACGAGCAGTACTTC CASSPLAVNEQYF
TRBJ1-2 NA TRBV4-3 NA TGCGCCAGCAGCCAAGGGTCGGGCACTAACTATGGCTACACCTTC CASSQGSGTNYGYTF
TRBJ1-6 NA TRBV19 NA TGTGCCAGTAGCCTTCATGTCGGGACTCGACATAATTCACCCCTCCACTTT CASSLHVGTRHNSPLHF
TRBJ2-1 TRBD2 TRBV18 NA TGTGCCAGCTCACCACCAACTAGCGGCGTGTTCTACAATGAGCAGTTCTTC CASSPPTSGVFYNEQFF
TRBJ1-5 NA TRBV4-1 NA TGCGCCAGCAGCCACGGCAGGGGAGATCAGCCCCAGCATTTT CASSHGRGDQPQHF
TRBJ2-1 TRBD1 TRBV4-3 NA TGCGCCAGCAGCCGATCAGCTCCGGGACAGGGCCCGATTAGTGAGCAGTTCTTC CASSRSAPGQGPISEQFF
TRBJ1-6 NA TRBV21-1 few TGTGCCAGCAGCAAAGGTCAAGCGAAAAGCTCCTATAATTCACCCCTCCACTTT CASSKGQAKSSYNSPLHF
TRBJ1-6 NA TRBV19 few TGTGCCAGTAGTATATCGGCAGGGGAGTCACCCCTCCACTTT CASSISAGESPLHF
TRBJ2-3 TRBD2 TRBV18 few TGTGCCAGCTCACCAATGAAGCGGGGGGTACAAAACACAGATACGCAGTATTTT CASSPMKRGVQNTDTQYF
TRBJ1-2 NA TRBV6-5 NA TGTGCCAGCAGCTACGATCCCAGGGGAGATAGAGATGGCTACACCTTC CASSYDPRGDRDGYTF
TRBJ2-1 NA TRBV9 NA TGCGCCCGCAGCGGGCAGGGGGGGTTGATTGAGCAGTTCTTC CARSGQGGLIEQFF
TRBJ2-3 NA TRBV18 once TGTGCCAGCTCACCACTTGCCATAGCGGAGGGCACAGATACGCAGTATTTT CASSPLAIAEGTDTQYF
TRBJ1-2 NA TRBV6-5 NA TGTGCCAGCAGTTCTCCAGGGGCTAACTATGGCTACACCTTC CASSSPGANYGYTF
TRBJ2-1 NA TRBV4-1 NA TGCGCCAGCAGCCAAGACGGTAGCGTCCGGTCCTACAATGAGCAGTTCTTC CASSQDGSVRSYNEQFF
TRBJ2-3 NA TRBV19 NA TGTGCCAGTAAGGTGGAATTGAGGACAGATACGCAGTATTTT CASKVELRTDTQYF
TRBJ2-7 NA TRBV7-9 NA TGTGCCAGCAGCTTTTGTGGTCGTCCCTACGAGCAGTACTTC CASSFCGRPYEQYF
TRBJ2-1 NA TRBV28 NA TGTGCCAGCAGCACCACTAGAAGGGGCCACAATGAGCAGTTCTTC CASSTTRRGHNEQFF
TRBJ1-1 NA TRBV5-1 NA TGCGCCAGCAGCCTTGTGGGGGATTGGAGGAACACTGAAGCTTTCTTT CASSLVGDWRNTEAFF